Listed here are 22 T cell receptor beta chains from one sample, sequenced in a study of blood T cell repertoires in COVID-19. Profiling relied on immunoSEQ multiplex PCR, and the TCRdb table lists in-frame clones only, not all of them. The sample has 200,000 to 250,000 clones; about 86% are singletons. The sequencing input was peripheral blood. The receptors derive from a man between 60 and 70 years old with acute or convalescent COVID-19.

The chain combines TRBV7-2 with TRBJ2-3; 8 bases match TRBD1. Germline loops: CDR1 SGHTA, CDR2 FQGNSA. J gave up 5 bases and V 5 bases, and 6 bases lay outside the gene matches. This CDR3 has 14 amino acids. The CDR3 sequence is CASSARGREDTQYF. The CDR3 coding sequence is TGTGCCAGCAGCGCCAGGGGGCGCGAAGATACGCAGTATTTT.

This rearrangement joins TRBV25-1 to TRBJ1-4, with 11 bases lining up with TRBD1. Germline V gene sequence: CDR1 MGHDK, CDR2 SYGVNS. This CDR3 is 17 amino acids long. Trimming removed 3 bases from V and 5 bases from J; junction bases left unmatched: 8. The CDR3 sequence: CASSDPGQGVRNEKLFF. The CDR3 DNA follows: TGTGCCAGCAGTGACCCGGGACAGGGGGTACGAAATGAAAAACTGTTTTTT.

CDR3: CSAILANEQFF. The CDR3 bases are TGCAGTGCGATACTAGCGAATGAGCAGTTCTTC. This chain joins TRBV20-1 and TRBJ2-1; 7 nucleotides align to TRBD2. The V and J ends lost 6 bases and 7 bases, in that order; junction bases with no gene match: 3. The CDR3 contains 11 residues. CDR1 and CDR2 from the germline V gene are DFQATT and SNEGSKA (reference sequence).

The chain joins TRBV18 to TRBJ2-1; 8 bases map to TRBD2. Germline assignment: CDR1 KGHSH and CDR2 LQKENI. The CDR3 is made up of 15 amino acids. V lost 3 bases, J lost 1 base, and 2 bases stayed unmatched. The CDR3 coding sequence is TGTGCCAGCTCACCTAGCGGGATTTCCTACAATGAGCAGTTCTTC. Its protein product is CASSPSGISYNEQFF.

The rearrangement links TRBV27 to TRBJ2-7; 7 nucleotides match TRBD1. The V and J ends lost 5 bases and 4 bases, in that order; junction bases with no gene match: 20. This CDR3 has 18 amino acids. The germline V gene has CDR1 MNHEY and CDR2 SMNVEV (reference sequence). The CDR3 spells CASSPLRQGRLPRYEQYF. CDR3 nucleotides: TGTGCCAGCAGTCCCCTTAGACAGGGCCGATTGCCACGGTACGAGCAGTACTTC.

The CDR3 sequence is CASSPPSKPGELFF. CDR3 in DNA: TGTGCCAGCAGTCCCCCCAGTAAACCCGGGGAGCTGTTTTTT. This sequence joins TRBV7-3 and TRBJ2-2; unclear D gene. V dropped 6 bases and J dropped 6 bases, with 14 bases sitting between them. Germline V gene sequence: CDR1 SGHTA, CDR2 FQGTGA. The CDR3 contains 14 residues.

The chain uses TRBV7-3 and TRBJ2-5, with 8 bases lining up with TRBD2. CDR1 is SGHTA, CDR2 FQGTGA, per germline. The ends lost 2 bases at V and 3 bases at J; junction bases unmatched: 5. This CDR3 has 15 residues. CDR3 sequence reads: CASSLSGGTKETQYF. The CDR3 bases are TGTGCCAGCAGCTTATCGGGAGGGACTAAAGAGACCCAGTACTTC. Drawing the rest from reference TRBV7-3 and TRBJ2-5, the complete variable domain is GAGVSQTPSNKVTEKGKYVELRCDPISGHTALYWYRQSLGQGPEFLIYFQGTGAADDSGLPNDRFFAVRPEGSVSTLKIQRTERGDSAVYLCASSLSGGTKETQYFGPGTRLLVL.

This clone was seen just once. This chain uses TRBV15 with TRBJ2-1; the match to TRBD2 covers 8 bases. The V gene's germline CDR1 is LNHNV and CDR2 YYDKDF (reference sequence). The length of the CDR3 is 20 residues. The trim removed 5 bases at V and 0 bases at J, leaving 18 bases unmatched. CDR3 sequence: CATSSRLARGWMSSYNEQFF. The CDR3 DNA reads as TGTGCCACCAGCTCTCGACTAGCGCGGGGTTGGATGAGCTCCTACAATGAGCAGTTCTTC.

Only a few counts were recorded for this clone. The chain couples TRBV7-9 to TRBJ2-1, with TRBD2 matching 7 bases. Germline V gene data show CDR1 as SEHNR and CDR2 as FQNEAQ (reference sequence). Unmatched junction bases numbered 11, after V lost 1 base and J lost 8 bases. This CDR3 is 16 amino acids long. CDR3 in amino acids: CASSLGGGRKQDEQFF. CDR3 nucleotide sequence: TGTGCCAGCAGCTTAGGGGGCGGGAGAAAACAGGATGAGCAGTTCTTC.

This chain joins TRBV28 and TRBJ2-7; 10 nucleotides line up with TRBD2. CDR1 is MDHEN and CDR2 is SYDVKM in the germline V gene. After removal of 7 bases from V and 5 bases from J, the junction contained 8 bases not matched to a gene. The CDR3 is 14 residues long. The CDR3 loop is CASKLAGGRHEQYF. CDR3 coding DNA: TGTGCCAGCAAGTTAGCGGGAGGACGCCACGAGCAGTACTTC.

The chain combines TRBV25-1 with TRBJ1-1, with 12 bases matching TRBD1. The CDR3 is 18 residues long. CDR1 and CDR2 from the germline V gene are MGHDK and SYGVNS. With 1 base clipped from V and 7 bases from J, the junction kept 13 bases outside the gene matches. In DNA form, the CDR3 reads TGTGCCAGCAGTGAATTAGGGGTGGGGACAGGGGGCATCAATGAAGCTTTCTTT. It specifies CASSELGVGTGGINEAFF.

V usage is TRBV6-2 or TRBV6-3 and J usage is TRBJ2-7; TRBD2 matches at 10 bases. Germline CDR1 is MNHEY and CDR2 is SVGEGT. With 5 bases clipped from V and 2 bases from J, the junction kept 9 bases outside the gene matches. This CDR3 has 16 amino acids. CDR3 residues: CASSTLAGGLPYEQYF. CDR3 coding DNA: TGTGCCAGCAGTACATTAGCGGGAGGTTTACCCTACGAGCAGTACTTC.

The chain combines TRBV18 with TRBJ2-4; 9 bases match TRBD1. Germline CDR1 KGHSH, CDR2 LQKENI. Trimming removed 3 bases from V and 9 bases from J; junction bases left unmatched: 9. CDR3 length: 15 amino acids. The DNA for the CDR3 is TGTGCCAGCTCACCTTCGGGACAGGGTCTGGGCATTCAGTACTTC. Protein: CASSPSGQGLGIQYF.

This sequence joins TRBV28 and TRBJ2-7, with D unclear. Germline V CDR1 and CDR2: MDHEN, SYDVKM. The germline V and J ends were trimmed by 6 bases and 1 base, with 13 bases remaining between them. The CDR3 is 14 amino acids. CDR3 loop: CASRTLTLSYEQYF. DNA of the CDR3: TGTGCCAGCAGAACCCTGACTCTATCCTACGAGCAGTACTTC.

The chain carries TRBV6-2 or TRBV6-3 and TRBJ2-4; 10 nucleotides agree with TRBD1. The CDR3 has 16 residues. The trim removed 0 bases at V and 7 bases at J, leaving 6 bases unmatched. CDR1 is MNHEY, CDR2 SVGEGT, per germline. Written as DNA, the CDR3 is TGTGCCAGCAGTTACTCGGGGGGACAGGGGACGAACATTCAGTACTTC. It is translated as CASSYSGGQGTNIQYF.

This sequence joins TRBV6-5 and TRBJ1-3; D remains ambiguous. CDR3 length: 14 amino acids. The V gene's germline CDR1 is MNHEY and CDR2 SVGAGI. V lost 7 bases, J lost 0 bases, and 10 bases lay in between. The CDR3 DNA sequence: TGTGCCAGCACGAAGACTCGCTCTGGAAACACCATATATTTT. Its protein product is CASTKTRSGNTIYF.

The V and J genes are TRBV10-3 and TRBJ2-1; TRBD2 aligns across 8 bases. Trimming at V came to 10 bases and at J to 6 bases, leaving 5 bases not matched to a gene. The CDR3 is 12 amino acids. Germline-derived CDR1 and CDR2 are ENHRY and SYGVKD. The DNA for the CDR3 is TGTGCCACCTCCGGGACTAGCAATGAGCAGTTCTTC. It specifies CATSGTSNEQFF.

Here the CDR3 reads CPRSAGGGYTF. For the CDR3, the DNA is TGTCCCCGCAGCGCCGGGGGGGGCTACACCTTC. V usage is TRBV9 and J usage is TRBJ1-2; D may be TRBD1 (5 bases). This CDR3 is 11 amino acids long. The germline V gene has CDR1 SGDLS and CDR2 YYNGEE.

V gene TRBV5-1 combines with J gene TRBJ1-2; perhaps TRBD1 as D (6 bases). Looked up from germline, CDR1 is SGHRS and CDR2 is YFSETQ. The CDR3 runs to 16 residues. V was trimmed by 0 bases and J by 8 bases, leaving 20 bases between them. The CDR3 DNA is TGCGCCAGCAGCTTGGCCGGGGAGGGACATACCCCCGGCTACACCTTC. Encoded protein: CASSLAGEGHTPGYTF.

This chain joins TRBV6-2 or TRBV6-3 and TRBJ2-5; 10 bases align to TRBD1. The CDR3 extends over 19 amino acids. CDR1 MNHEY and CDR2 SVGEGT come from the germline V gene. Trimming cost V 7 bases and J 3 bases; bases outside gene matches: 20. The DNA of the CDR3 is TGTGCCAGCATCCCAGGTCGACAGGGGGCGATGGGGGCCGAAGAGACCCAGTACTTC. The encoded protein is CASIPGRQGAMGAEETQYF.

The CDR3 loop reads CASSQGKASGRAKNIQYF. The CDR3 nucleotides read TGCGCCAGCAGCCAAGGAAAAGCTAGCGGGAGGGCCAAAAACATTCAGTACTTC. This chain links TRBV4-1 with TRBJ2-4, with 11 bases lining up with TRBD2. The CDR3 sequence is 18 residues long. J was trimmed by 1 base and V by 1 base; bases with no gene match: 6. Germline CDR1 is MGHRA and CDR2 is YSYEKL.

This rearrangement joins TRBV24-1 to TRBJ2-7, with 9 bases matching TRBD2. Trimming removed 9 bases from V and 2 bases from J; junction bases left unmatched: 1. The CDR3 totals 12 residues. The V gene's germline CDR1 is KGHDR and CDR2 SFDVKD. The CDR3 DNA reads TGTGCCACCGGGACTAGCCCCTACGAGCAGTACTTC. Amino acids: CATGTSPYEQYF.